The present T cell receptor (beta chain) was sequenced within a study of tumor and adjacent non-tumor tissue in lung cancer. About the study: Histology: about twelve adenocarcinoma, 2 squamous cell carcinoma, 1 small cell lung cancer. Findings and caveats of the study: Significantly higher TCR diversity was found in tumor than normal lung.

The library came from three nested PCR rounds adapted from ARM-PCR protocols. TCRdb re-called the multiplex PCR reads with MiXCR, one entry per CDR3 protein. The table has 45,000 to 65,000 distinct CDR3 sequences, 74% seen once; the top ten hold roughly a quarter. This sample's RNA came from whole unsorted tissue. The normal lung tissue was taken more than 3 cm from the tumor edge. Donors were chemotherapy-naive, newly diagnosed lung cancer surgical patients in China, August–November 2014. With respect to this clonotype: Its antigen is still unknown.

V lost 7 bases to trimming and J lost 1 base, with 18 bases between them. Germline-derived CDR1 and CDR2 are MNHEY and SVGEGT. The CDR3 contains 16 residues. This receptor was taken from a woman aged 55-70 years with non-small cell lung cancer. The source material was distant non-tumor lung tissue. The chain links TRBV6-2 or TRBV6-3 to TRBJ2-3; weak D call: TRBD1 (5 bases). DNA of the CDR3: TGTGCCAGCAACCAAACTGGACAAGCTGGCACAGATACGCAGTATTTT. Amino acid sequence: CASNQTGQAGTDTQYF.